This T cell receptor (beta chain) comes out of a study of cytomegalovirus exposure and HLA in healthy donors. About the study: The 120 or so validation repertoires used a platform that matched the one used for the 666 first-cohort repertoires, as a later analysis reported. Study-wide results and caveats: Cytomegalovirus-associated TCR beta chains were listed, numbering approximately 150. Reportedly, cytomegalovirus status was diagnosed with high sensitivity and specificity. In the 95 to 150 validation repertoires, a later analysis found that first-cohort TCR clusters tended to co-occur.

Details on this clone: Antigen: not known.

Sequencing used immunoSEQ multiplex PCR; TCRdb keeps in-frame clones, though not all of them. Of nearly 200,000 clones in the sample, 80% to 90% were seen once. The J segment lost 0 bases and the V segment lost 6 bases, leaving 11 bases of the junction unmatched. Germline loops: CDR1 SQVTM, CDR2 ANQGSEA. The CDR3 has 17 amino acids. The source material was PBMCs. The chain is built from TRBV29-1 and TRBJ2-6; 7 bases align to TRBD1. The TCR was taken from a young woman in good health and CMV-seropositive. DNA of the CDR3: TGCAGCGTCCTCCCCGGGACAGAGGTCTCTGGGGCCAACGTCCTGACTTTC. Its translation is CSVLPGTEVSGANVLTF.